One and the same sample provided the 15 T cell receptor beta chains below, sequenced in a study of CD4 T cells in relation to SARS-CoV-2 and coronaviruses. Before the COVID-19 pandemic, during about 2011-2019, CD4+ T cells were taken from unexposed donors. After nine to ten days of culture, CD4+ T cells were isolated. Measured with immunoSEQ multiplex PCR; TCRdb has only the in-frame clones, and not every one. The table has 15,000 to 20,000 clones, 78% seen once; the top ten hold roughly 19%. Their antigen targets remain unknown. Input material: CD4+ T cells from PBMCs, cultured in vitro. The origin of the receptors is a human donor in good health.

V usage is TRBV11-3 and J usage is TRBJ1-1; TRBD1 is a possible D gene (5 bases). Per the germline V gene, CDR1 is SGHNT and CDR2 is YENEEA. The CDR3 loop spans 14 amino acids. V was pared by 4 bases and J by 6 bases, with 15 bases between. CDR3 in amino acids: CASSSGSGGSEAFF. In nucleotides, the CDR3 is TGTGCCAGCAGCTCCGGGTCGGGGGGGTCTGAAGCTTTCTTT.

V usage is TRBV7-8 and J usage is TRBJ2-4; D unclear. Germline V CDR1 and CDR2: SGHVS, FQNEAQ. Trimming took off 3 bases at V and 6 bases at J, with 6 bases between the two ends. This CDR3 comprises 12 residues. The CDR3 spells CASSLSGNIQYF. CDR3 sequence (DNA): TGTGCCAGCAGCTTGTCGGGAAACATTCAGTACTTC.

J is TRBJ2-7 and V is TRBV19; tentative D call: TRBD2 (6 bases). With 7 bases removed from V and 0 bases from J, the gap between germline ends came to 10 bases. CDR3 size: 13 residues. Germline CDR1 reads LNHDA; CDR2 reads SQIVND (reference sequence). The CDR3 region has the DNA TGTGCCAGTACCCGGGACTTCTCCTACGAGCAGTACTTC. Protein: CASTRDFSYEQYF.

The CDR3 here is CASSPTGRPGANVLTF. The CDR3 coding sequence is TGTGCCAGTAGTCCAACGGGACGCCCGGGGGCCAACGTCCTGACTTTC. The chain is built from TRBV19 and TRBJ2-6; possibly TRBD1 or TRBD2 for D (5 bases each). V was trimmed by 5 bases and J by 4 bases, leaving 15 bases between them. The CDR3 covers 16 residues. CDR1 is LNHDA, CDR2 SQIVND, per germline (reference sequence). Variable domain in full (rest from reference TRBV19 and TRBJ2-6): DGGITQSPKYLFRKEGQNVTLSCEQNLNHDAMYWYRQDPGQGLRLIYYSQIVNDFQKGDIAEGYSVSREKKESFPLTVTSAQKNPTAFYLCASSPTGRPGANVLTFGAGSRLTVL.

This clone has just a few counts. V and J are TRBV30 and TRBJ1-5; weak D call: TRBD1 (5 bases). The CDR3 is 15 residues long. Germline-derived CDR1 and CDR2 are GTSNPN and SVGIG (reference sequence). V dropped 1 base and J dropped 3 bases, with 13 bases sitting between them. CDR3 DNA sequence: TGTGCCTGGAGTGGAAAGGGACTGTACAATCAGCCCCAGCATTTT. The encoded protein is CAWSGKGLYNQPQHF.

The chain links TRBV14 to TRBJ2-5; weak D call: TRBD2 (6 bases). The V and J ends lost 4 bases and 5 bases respectively, with 20 bases between them. Germline CDR1 reads SGHDN; CDR2 reads FVKESK. The CDR3 has 16 residues. The CDR3 DNA reads as TGTGCCAGCAGCCTATTCTCGGGAGCTAAATGGGAGACCCAGTACTTC. Translation gives CASSLFSGAKWETQYF.

The CDR3 coding sequence is TGTGCCAGCAGTTCCCGGGCCCGATCCAATGAGCAGTTCTTC. It codes for CASSSRARSNEQFF. The chain combines TRBV27 with TRBJ2-1, with D unclear. The V end was cut by 4 bases, the J end by 6 bases, with 13 bases between. The CDR3 loop spans 14 amino acids. From germline, CDR1 is MNHEY and CDR2 SMNVEV (reference sequence).

CDR3: CASSGYTTGTDTQYF. The DNA for the CDR3 is TGTGCCAGCAGCGGGTACACGACGGGGACAGATACGCAGTATTTT. This rearrangement joins TRBV7-2 to TRBJ2-3, with D perhaps TRBD2 (5 bases). Germline CDR1 reads SGHTA; CDR2 reads FQGNSA. Trimming took off 5 bases at V and 3 bases at J, with 15 bases between the two ends. The CDR3 has 15 amino acids.

As concerns this clone: The junction does not match germline at one end; this may be a read error. This chain joins TRBV5-4 and TRBJ2-7; 12 bases fit TRBD1. From germline, CDR1 is SGHNT and CDR2 YYREEE (reference sequence). The CDR3 has 14 residues. Written as DNA, the CDR3 is TGTGCCAGCAGCTTCCCGGGACAGGGGGCGAGGTATGACTTC. Protein product: CASSFPGQGARYDF.

The chain recombines TRBV9 with TRBJ1-1; tentatively, D is TRBD1 (5 bases). The CDR3 extends over 14 amino acids. V lost 3 bases, J lost 0 bases, and 9 bases lay in between. CDR1 is SGDLS, CDR2 YYNGEE, per germline. The CDR3 nucleotides read TGTGCCAGCAGCGGATCGACAGTGAACACTGAAGCTTTCTTT. It codes for CASSGSTVNTEAFF.

This clone has more than one count but fewer than ten. The V call is TRBV2, the J call TRBJ1-6; TRBD1 matches at 10 bases. The V and J ends lost 6 bases and 10 bases, in that order; junction bases with no gene match: 3. The CDR3 runs to 13 residues. CDR1 SNHLY and CDR2 FYNNEI come from the germline V gene. CDR3 protein: CASRGQGGSPLHF. As DNA, the CDR3 is TGTGCCAGCAGAGGACAGGGGGGATCACCCCTCCACTTT.

The CDR3 nucleotides read TGTGCCAGCAGCTTAGGGGCTGATCAGCCCCAGCATTTT. This sequence encodes CASSLGADQPQHF. The V gene is TRBV7-9, the J gene TRBJ1-5, with unresolved D. Germline V gene sequence: CDR1 SEHNR, CDR2 FQNEAQ (reference sequence). The V end was cut by 1 base, the J end by 5 bases, with 6 bases between. The CDR3 sequence is 13 residues long. The variable domain in full, with the rest retrieved from reference TRBV7-9 and TRBJ1-5, is DTGVSQNPRHKITKRGQNVTFRCDPISEHNRLYWYRQTLGQGPEFLTYFQNEAQLEKSRLLSDRFSAERPKGSFSTLEIQRTEQGDSAMYLCASSLGADQPQHFGDGTRLSIL.

J is TRBJ2-2 and V is TRBV2; unclear D gene. CDR1 and CDR2 from the germline V gene are SNHLY and FYNNEI. The CDR3 length is 14 residues. Deletions cut 4 bases from V and 8 bases from J, with 14 bases between. CDR3 residues: CASSALVRSGELFF. The CDR3 nucleotides are TGTGCCAGCAGTGCACTGGTTCGATCTGGGGAGCTGTTTTTT.

DNA of the CDR3: TGTGCCAGTAGTATATCTGACAGCGGCGAGCAGTACTTC. Its protein product is CASSISDSGEQYF. The chain employs TRBV19 and TRBJ2-7; the D gene could be TRBD1 or TRBD2 (5 bases each). The germline CDR1 and CDR2 sequences are LNHDA and SQIVND (reference sequence). The CDR3 totals 13 residues. Trimming removed 2 bases at V and 6 bases at J, with 11 bases between.

This chain links TRBV6-4 with TRBJ2-1, with 9 bases lining up with TRBD1. The V segment lost 0 bases and the J segment 7 bases; nucleotides outside the gene matches: 4. Germline assignment: CDR1 MRHNA and CDR2 SNTAGT. The CDR3 runs to 15 residues. The CDR3 spells CASSDSRTGANEQFF. In DNA form, the CDR3 reads TGTGCCAGCAGTGACTCTCGGACAGGGGCGAATGAGCAGTTCTTC.